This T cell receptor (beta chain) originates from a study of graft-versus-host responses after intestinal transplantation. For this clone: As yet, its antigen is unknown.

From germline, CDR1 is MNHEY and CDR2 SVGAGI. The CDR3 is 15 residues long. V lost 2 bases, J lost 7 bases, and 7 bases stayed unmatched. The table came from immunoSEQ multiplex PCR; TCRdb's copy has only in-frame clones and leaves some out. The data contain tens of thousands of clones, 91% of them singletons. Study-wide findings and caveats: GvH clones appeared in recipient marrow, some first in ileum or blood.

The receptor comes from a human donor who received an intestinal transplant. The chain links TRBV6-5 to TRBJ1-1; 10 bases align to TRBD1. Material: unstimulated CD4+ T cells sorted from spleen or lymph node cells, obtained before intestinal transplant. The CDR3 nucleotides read TGTGCCAGCAGTTACGGGGACAGGGGACTCGGTGAAGCTTTCTTT. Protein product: CASSYGDRGLGEAFF.